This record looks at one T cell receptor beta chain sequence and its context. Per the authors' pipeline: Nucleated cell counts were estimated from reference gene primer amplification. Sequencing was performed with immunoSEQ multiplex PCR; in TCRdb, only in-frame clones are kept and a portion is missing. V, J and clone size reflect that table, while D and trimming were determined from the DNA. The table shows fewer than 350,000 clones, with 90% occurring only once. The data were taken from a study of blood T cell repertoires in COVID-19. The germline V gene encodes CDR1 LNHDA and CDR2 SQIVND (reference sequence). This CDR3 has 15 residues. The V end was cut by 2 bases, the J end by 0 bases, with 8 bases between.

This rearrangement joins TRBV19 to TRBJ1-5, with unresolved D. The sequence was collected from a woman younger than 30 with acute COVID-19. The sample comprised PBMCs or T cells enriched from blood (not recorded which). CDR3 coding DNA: TGTGCCAGTAGTATACCCAGTTATAGCAATCAGCCCCAGCATTTT. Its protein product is CASSIPSYSNQPQHF.